The 17 T cell receptor beta chains reported below all come from one sample, sequenced in a study of cytomegalovirus exposure and HLA in healthy donors. PCR involved 60 Vbeta and 13 Jbeta primers. Profiled with immunoSEQ multiplex PCR; TCRdb holds only in-frame clones, not every one. The sample records approximately 140,000 clones, around 70% being singletons. The sequenced material came from PBMCs. All receptors come from a woman aged 55 to 70 in good health and CMV-seropositive.

Only a few counts were recorded for this clone. The chain couples TRBV5-1 to TRBJ2-1; D may be TRBD1 (5 bases). CDR1 is SGHRS, CDR2 YFSETQ, per germline. Trimming took off 0 bases at V and 0 bases at J, with 7 bases between the two ends. This CDR3 has 15 residues. CDR3 DNA: TGCGCCAGCAGCTTGGAAGGGGACTCCTACAATGAGCAGTTCTTC. This translates into CASSLEGDSYNEQFF.

This clone occurred once. The chain carries TRBV5-4 and TRBJ2-2; D may be TRBD2 (6 bases). CDR3 length: 16 amino acids. V lost 4 bases to trimming and J lost 2 bases, with 15 bases between them. Germline CDR1 and CDR2: SGHNT and YYREEE (reference sequence). The CDR3 reads CASSPSGLPNTGELFF. In DNA form, the CDR3 reads TGTGCCAGCAGCCCGTCGGGACTCCCAAACACCGGGGAGCTGTTTTTT.

The chain has TRBV9 and TRBJ2-7; a possible D gene is TRBD1 (6 bases). The CDR3 totals 13 residues. Deletions cut 4 bases from V and 3 bases from J, with 11 bases between. Germline CDR1 SGDLS, CDR2 YYNGEE. The CDR3 nucleotides are TGTGCCAGCAGCCCCGGACAGATCTACGAGCAGTACTTC. Translating gives CASSPGQIYEQYF.

The chain links TRBV14 to TRBJ2-5; 9 nucleotides align to TRBD2. The V gene's germline CDR1 is SGHDN and CDR2 FVKESK. The CDR3 loop spans 15 amino acids. Trimming removed 0 bases from V and 7 bases from J; junction bases left unmatched: 6. The CDR3 spells CASSQDIAGEGTQYF. In DNA, the CDR3 is TGTGCCAGCAGCCAAGATATAGCGGGGGAAGGGACCCAGTACTTC.

Concerning this clone itself: One junction end disagrees with the germline gene, perhaps due to a read error. The chain couples TRBV7-9 to TRBJ1-6; the match to TRBD1 covers 7 bases. CDR3 length equals 13 residues. In germline, CDR1 is SEHNR, CDR2 FQNEAQ (reference sequence). This CDR3 is CSSSAQGDSPLHF. CDR3 DNA: TGTTCCAGCAGCGCGCAGGGGGACTCACCCCTCCACTTT.

This chain links TRBV9 with TRBJ1-3, with D unresolved. CDR3 length: 14 residues. Trimming pared 5 bases from V and 5 bases from J, leaving 14 bases between. In germline, CDR1 is SGDLS, CDR2 YYNGEE. CDR3: CASSTDAERNTIYF. CDR3 DNA sequence: TGTGCCAGCAGTACAGACGCAGAGAGAAACACCATATATTTT.

The rearrangement joins TRBV9 to TRBJ1-2; TRBD1 agrees at 7 bases. This CDR3 comprises 13 residues. The trim removed 5 bases at V and 7 bases at J, leaving 8 bases unmatched. Germline V gene data show CDR1 as SGDLS and CDR2 as YYNGEE. CDR3 sequence: CASSNQGVSGYTF. CDR3 nucleotides: TGTGCCAGCAGTAATCAGGGGGTTAGTGGCTACACCTTC. Full variable domain (remainder filled in from reference TRBV9 and TRBJ1-2): DSGVTQTPKHLITATGQRVTLRCSPRSGDLSVYWYQQSLDQGLQFLIQYYNGEERAKGNILERFSAQQFPDLHSELNLSSLELGDSALYFCASSNQGVSGYTFGSGTRLTVV.

The V gene is TRBV6-5, the J gene TRBJ1-2; 10 bases match TRBD1. Per the germline V gene, CDR1 is MNHEY and CDR2 is SVGAGI. The CDR3 sequence is 15 residues long. J was trimmed by 4 bases and V by 6 bases; bases with no gene match: 8. The CDR3 coding sequence is TGTGCCAGCAGCCTCGACAGGGGGCGGGTCTATGGCTACACCTTC. It encodes CASSLDRGRVYGYTF.

This chain links TRBV6-5 with TRBJ1-4; 7 positions match TRBD1. The CDR3 consists of 15 residues. The J segment lost 0 bases and the V segment lost 5 bases, leaving 3 bases of the junction unmatched. CDR1 MNHEY and CDR2 SVGAGI come from the germline V gene. The chain's CDR3 is CASSQGQATNEKLFF. The CDR3 coding sequence is TGTGCCAGCAGTCAAGGACAGGCAACTAATGAAAAACTGTTTTTT.

This clone was seen more than once but under ten times. The chain has TRBV14 and TRBJ2-7; 7 bases are a match to TRBD1. With V trimmed by 4 bases and J by 0 bases, 3 bases remained unmatched. Germline V gene sequence: CDR1 SGHDN, CDR2 FVKESK. The CDR3 spans 14 residues. CDR3 residues: CASSRRQGSYEQYF. CDR3 DNA sequence: TGTGCCAGCAGCCGCCGACAGGGCTCCTACGAGCAGTACTTC.

V gene TRBV4-2 combines with J gene TRBJ1-1; D remains ambiguous. Germline CDR1 reads LGHNA; CDR2 reads YNFKEQ. V was cut by 1 base and J by 1 base, with 7 bases left in between. The length of the CDR3 is 14 residues. The CDR3 spells CASSQVSQNTEAFF. The CDR3 DNA follows: TGTGCCAGCAGCCAAGTTTCACAGAACACTGAAGCTTTCTTT.

The chain carries TRBV12-5 and TRBJ1-2; TRBD1 is a possible D gene (6 bases). Germline-derived CDR1 and CDR2 are LGHNT and FRNRAP. The CDR3 extends over 13 amino acids. With 1 base removed from V and 8 bases from J, the gap between germline ends came to 11 bases. CDR3 coding DNA: TGTGCTAGTGGTTTGGGGGGGGGCAGCGGCTACACCTTC. Encoded protein: CASGLGGGSGYTF.

The rearrangement links TRBV6-5 to TRBJ1-2; D perhaps matches TRBD1 (5 bases). Per the germline V gene, CDR1 is MNHEY and CDR2 is SVGAGI. This CDR3 is built from 14 residues. Trimming took off 5 bases at V and 2 bases at J, with 12 bases between the two ends. CDR3 DNA sequence: TGTGCCAGCAGTATAGGGGCATTCAACTATGGCTACACCTTC. It specifies CASSIGAFNYGYTF.

The CDR3: CAIIAGEGANVLTF. CDR3 nucleotide sequence: TGTGCCATCATAGCAGGGGAAGGGGCCAACGTCCTGACTTTC. The V and J genes are TRBV10-3 and TRBJ2-6; D perhaps matches TRBD1 (6 bases). The CDR3 has 14 amino acids. From germline, CDR1 is ENHRY and CDR2 SYGVKD. Trimming took 7 bases from V and 4 from J, leaving 11 bases between them.

This sequence joins TRBV11-2 and TRBJ2-7, with 7 bases aligning to TRBD2. V shed 1 base, J shed 2 bases, and the junction held 8 bases outside the gene matches. The CDR3 spans 16 residues. Germline V CDR1 and CDR2: SGHAT, FQNNGV. The CDR3 reads CASSLVPRGDTYEQYF. CDR3 DNA: TGTGCCAGCAGCTTAGTTCCTCGGGGGGATACCTACGAGCAGTACTTC.

The chain couples TRBV28 to TRBJ1-5; tentatively, D is TRBD1 (6 bases). This CDR3 spans 16 amino acids. V lost 5 bases and J 2 bases, leaving 16 bases between the germline ends. Germline V gene data show CDR1 as MDHEN and CDR2 as SYDVKM. CDR3 in amino acids: CASSPGTNVGNQPQHF. CDR3 DNA: TGTGCCAGCAGTCCCGGGACAAACGTTGGCAATCAGCCCCAGCATTTT.

The chain employs TRBV4-1 and TRBJ2-7, with 12 bases lining up with TRBD1. Germline CDR1 is MGHRA and CDR2 is YSYEKL. V shed 4 bases, J shed 9 bases, and the junction held 10 bases outside the gene matches. CDR3 size: 15 residues. CDR3 protein: CASSPLGTGGRVQYF. The CDR3 coding sequence is TGCGCCAGCAGCCCACTCGGGACAGGGGGCAGGGTGCAGTACTTC.